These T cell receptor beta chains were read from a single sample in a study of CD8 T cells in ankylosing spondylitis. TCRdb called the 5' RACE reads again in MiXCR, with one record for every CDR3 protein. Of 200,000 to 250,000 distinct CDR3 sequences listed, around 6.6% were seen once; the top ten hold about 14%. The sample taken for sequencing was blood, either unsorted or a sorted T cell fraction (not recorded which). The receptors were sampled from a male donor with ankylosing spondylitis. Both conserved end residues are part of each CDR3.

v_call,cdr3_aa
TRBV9,CASSVAAVGPYNEQFF
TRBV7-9,CASSLAARVSSGNTIYF
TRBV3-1,CASSQATRTSGNYEQYF
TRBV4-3,CASSQGTTHGEQFF
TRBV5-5,CASSLASRAGAGELFF
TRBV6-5,CASSLRGASYEQYF
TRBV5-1,CASSVDYGNYGYTF
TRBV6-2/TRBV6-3,CASSTGVHNEQFF
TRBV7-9,CAVTGGSSYNEQFF
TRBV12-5,CASGYDPTLNTEAFF
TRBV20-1,CSARDIGARYNEQFF
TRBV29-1,CSVEVSRQTQYF
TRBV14,CASSQDRLQETQYF
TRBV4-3,CASSQDNRLLAKQETQYF
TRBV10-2,CASSERLAGANEQFF
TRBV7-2,CASSLAGTDHNEKLFF
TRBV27,CASSTGGETQYF
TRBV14,CASSLQGAGTEAFF
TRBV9,CASSAGPSNPTYGYTF
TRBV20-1,CSANPPGNTEAFF
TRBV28,CASTQSGDRGAKNIQYF
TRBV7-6,CASSLEPGLRGNEQYF
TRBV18,CASSPQYRDTQYF
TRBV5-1,CASSPDTRRDTEAFF
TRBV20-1,CSALSAYSSYEQYF
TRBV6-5,CASSYREGYTEAFF
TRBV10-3,CAISGGHSYEQYF
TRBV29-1,CSVEIGTGSYEQYF
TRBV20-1,CSATGTSLYEQYF
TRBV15,CATSREVLGSYNEQFF
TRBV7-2,CASSLAPGLGETQYF
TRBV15,CATSGGLEQYF
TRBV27,CASSRPTLGENSPLHF
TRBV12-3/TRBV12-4,CASRGTGAKFVYGYTF
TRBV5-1,CASSLVSGAHNEQFF
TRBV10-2,CASSENSNSGNTIYF
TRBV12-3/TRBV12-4,CASSPAGLEAFF
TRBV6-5,CASRILSRVGKAFF
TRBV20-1,CSARLRGQANYGYTF
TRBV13,CASSLGAAFSYEQYF
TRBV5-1,CASSLGQGLAIYEQYF
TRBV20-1,CSGLGQGMYSPLHF